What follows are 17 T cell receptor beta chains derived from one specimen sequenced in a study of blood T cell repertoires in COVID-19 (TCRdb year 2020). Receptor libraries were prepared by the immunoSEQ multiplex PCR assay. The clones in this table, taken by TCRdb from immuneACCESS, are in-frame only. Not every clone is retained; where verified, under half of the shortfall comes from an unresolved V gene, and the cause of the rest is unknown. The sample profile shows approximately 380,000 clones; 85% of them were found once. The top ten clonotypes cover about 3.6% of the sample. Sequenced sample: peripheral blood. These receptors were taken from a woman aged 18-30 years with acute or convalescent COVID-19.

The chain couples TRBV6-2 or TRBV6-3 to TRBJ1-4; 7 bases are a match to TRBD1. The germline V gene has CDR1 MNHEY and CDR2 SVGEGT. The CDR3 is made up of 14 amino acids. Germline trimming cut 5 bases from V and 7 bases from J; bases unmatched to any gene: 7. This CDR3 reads CASSAQGEAEKLFF. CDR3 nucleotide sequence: TGTGCCAGCAGTGCGCAGGGGGAGGCTGAAAAACTGTTTTTT.

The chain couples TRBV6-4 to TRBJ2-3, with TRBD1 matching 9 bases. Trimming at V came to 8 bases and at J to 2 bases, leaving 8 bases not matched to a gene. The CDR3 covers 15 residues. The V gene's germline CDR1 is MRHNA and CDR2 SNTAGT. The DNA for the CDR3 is TGTGCCAGCGCCGAAACAGGGGGCTCCACAGATACGCAGTATTTT. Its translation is CASAETGGSTDTQYF.

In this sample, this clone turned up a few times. CDR3 sequence reads: CASSQGQPLSGNTIYF. The CDR3 DNA is TGTGCCAGCAGTCAGGGACAGCCGCTCTCTGGAAACACCATATATTTT. The J gene is TRBJ1-3, the V gene TRBV28; the match to TRBD1 covers 7 bases. Germline CDR1 MDHEN, CDR2 SYDVKM. V was clipped by 5 bases and J by 0 bases; unmatched bases: 7. CDR3 length: 16 residues.

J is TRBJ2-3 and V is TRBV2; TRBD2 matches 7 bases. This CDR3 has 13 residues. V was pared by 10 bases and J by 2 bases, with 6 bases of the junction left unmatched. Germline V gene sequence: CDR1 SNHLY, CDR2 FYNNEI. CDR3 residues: CAIPGLITDTQYF. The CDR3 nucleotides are TGTGCCATACCGGGACTAATCACAGATACGCAGTATTTT.

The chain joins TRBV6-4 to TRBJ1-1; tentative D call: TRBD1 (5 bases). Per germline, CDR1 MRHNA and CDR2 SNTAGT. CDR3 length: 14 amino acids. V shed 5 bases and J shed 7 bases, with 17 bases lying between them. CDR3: CASSPGGVQVEAFF. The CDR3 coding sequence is TGTGCCAGCAGTCCGGGGGGGGTTCAGGTTGAAGCTTTCTTT.

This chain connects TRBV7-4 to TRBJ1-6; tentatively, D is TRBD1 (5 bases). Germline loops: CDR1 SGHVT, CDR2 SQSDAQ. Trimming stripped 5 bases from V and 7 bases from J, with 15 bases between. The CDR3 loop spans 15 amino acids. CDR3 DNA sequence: TGTGCCAGCAGCCCAAAGCCGAGACAGAATTCACCCCTCCACTTT. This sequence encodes CASSPKPRQNSPLHF.

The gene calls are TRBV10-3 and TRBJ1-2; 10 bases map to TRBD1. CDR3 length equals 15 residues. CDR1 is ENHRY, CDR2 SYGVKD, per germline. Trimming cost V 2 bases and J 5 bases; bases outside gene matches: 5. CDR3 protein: CAISEPVGQGYGYTF. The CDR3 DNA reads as TGTGCCATCAGTGAGCCGGTGGGACAGGGGTATGGCTACACCTTC.

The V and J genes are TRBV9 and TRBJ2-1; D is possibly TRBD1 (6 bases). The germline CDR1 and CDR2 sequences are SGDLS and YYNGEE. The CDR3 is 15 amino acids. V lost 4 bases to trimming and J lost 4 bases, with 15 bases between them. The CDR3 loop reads CASSPRGSDYNEQFF. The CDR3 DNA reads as TGTGCCAGCAGCCCTAGGGGGAGTGATTACAATGAGCAGTTCTTC.

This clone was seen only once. The CDR3 loop reads CASSQGGNGYTF. In nucleotides, the CDR3 is TGTGCCAGCAGCCAAGGGGGCAATGGCTACACCTTC. V is TRBV3-1 (or the pseudogene TRBV3-2) and J is TRBJ1-2, with a possible D match to TRBD1 (5 bases). Deletions cut 1 base from V and 6 bases from J, with 6 bases between. The CDR3 consists of 12 residues. Per the germline V gene, CDR1 is LGHDT and CDR2 is YNNKEL (reference sequence).

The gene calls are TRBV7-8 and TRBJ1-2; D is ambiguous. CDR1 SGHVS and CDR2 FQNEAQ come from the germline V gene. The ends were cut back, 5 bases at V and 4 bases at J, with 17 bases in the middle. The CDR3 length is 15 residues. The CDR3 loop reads CASSPSGDQVYGYTF. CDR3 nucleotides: TGTGCCAGCAGCCCTAGCGGCGACCAGGTCTATGGCTACACCTTC.

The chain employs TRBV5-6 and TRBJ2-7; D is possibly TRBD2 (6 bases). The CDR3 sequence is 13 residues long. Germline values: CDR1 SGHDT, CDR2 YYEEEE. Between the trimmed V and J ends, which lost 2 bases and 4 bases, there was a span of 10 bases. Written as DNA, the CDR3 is TGTGCCAGCAGCTTCACGGGGGTTTACGAGCAGTACTTC. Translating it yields CASSFTGVYEQYF.

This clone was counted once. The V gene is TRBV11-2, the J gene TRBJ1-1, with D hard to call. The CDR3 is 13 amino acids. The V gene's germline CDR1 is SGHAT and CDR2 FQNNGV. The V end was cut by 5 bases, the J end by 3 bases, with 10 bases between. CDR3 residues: CASSLVADTEAFF. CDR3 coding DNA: TGTGCCAGCAGCCTGGTGGCAGACACTGAAGCTTTCTTT.

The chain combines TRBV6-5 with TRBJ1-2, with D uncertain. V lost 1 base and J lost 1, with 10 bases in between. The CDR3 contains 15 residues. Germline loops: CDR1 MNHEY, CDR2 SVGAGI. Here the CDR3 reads CASSYYLADNYGYTF. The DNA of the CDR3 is TGTGCCAGCAGTTACTATCTGGCAGATAACTATGGCTACACCTTC.

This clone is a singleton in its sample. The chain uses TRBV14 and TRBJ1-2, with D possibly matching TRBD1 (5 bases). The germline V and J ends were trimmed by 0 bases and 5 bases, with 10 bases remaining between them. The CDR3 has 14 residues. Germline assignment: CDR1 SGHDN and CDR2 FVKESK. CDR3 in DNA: TGTGCCAGCAGCCAAGACGGCAGGGTTTATGGCTACACCTTC. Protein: CASSQDGRVYGYTF.

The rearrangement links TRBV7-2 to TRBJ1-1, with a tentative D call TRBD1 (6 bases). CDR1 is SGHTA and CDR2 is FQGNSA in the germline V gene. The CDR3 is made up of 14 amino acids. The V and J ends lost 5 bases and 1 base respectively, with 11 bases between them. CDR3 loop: CASSEQGRNTEAFF. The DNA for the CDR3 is TGTGCCAGCAGCGAGCAGGGGAGGAACACTGAAGCTTTCTTT.

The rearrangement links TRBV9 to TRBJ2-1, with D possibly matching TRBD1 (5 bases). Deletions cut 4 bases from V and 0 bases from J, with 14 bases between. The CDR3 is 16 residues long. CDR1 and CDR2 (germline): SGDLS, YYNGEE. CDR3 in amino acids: CASSTSDRSSYNEQFF. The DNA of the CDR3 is TGTGCCAGCAGCACTTCCGACAGAAGCTCCTACAATGAGCAGTTCTTC.

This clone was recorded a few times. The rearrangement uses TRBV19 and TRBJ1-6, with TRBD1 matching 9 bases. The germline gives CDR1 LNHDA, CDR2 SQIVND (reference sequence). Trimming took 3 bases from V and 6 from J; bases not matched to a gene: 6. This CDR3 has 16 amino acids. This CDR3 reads CASSIKGTGSNSPLHF. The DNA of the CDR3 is TGTGCCAGTAGTATTAAAGGGACAGGGAGTAATTCACCCCTCCACTTT.